These 26 T cell receptor beta chains originate from one sample sequenced in a study of shared clonotypes between healthy human individuals. The assay was immunoSEQ multiplex PCR, and TCRdb's table has in-frame clones only and misses some. The data show about 1.1 million clones, roughly 74% seen once. The sample taken for sequencing was memory CD4+ T cells from PBMCs. As to subset: CD45RA-negative fraction. The receptors were gathered from a man aged 18 to 30 in good health. Some clones in this sample may be carry-over from other donors' samples.

The J gene is TRBJ2-1, the V gene TRBV4-2, with D tentatively TRBD2 (6 bases). This CDR3 has 18 amino acids. Germline CDR1 reads LGHNA; CDR2 reads YNFKEQ. With 2 bases removed from V and 6 bases from J, the gap between germline ends came to 23 bases. The CDR3 coding sequence is TGTGCCAGCAGCCAATACTCCATAGCGGATATCAAAGGCAATGAGCAGTTCTTC. Its translation: CASSQYSIADIKGNEQFF.

This chain links TRBV2 with TRBJ2-7, with D possibly TRBD1 on 6 matching bases. CDR1 SNHLY and CDR2 FYNNEI come from the germline V gene. CDR3 size: 13 residues. The V gene lost 5 bases and the J gene lost 2 bases, with 10 bases spanning the gap. CDR3 protein: CASSRTDPYEQYF. In DNA form, the CDR3 reads TGTGCCAGCAGTCGGACAGACCCCTACGAGCAGTACTTC.

The sample holds a few counts of this clone. This sample also contains other DNA sequences that code for the same CDR3. The chain employs TRBV2 and TRBJ1-2; 7 positions match TRBD1. The CDR3 has 12 amino acids. CDR1 and CDR2 from the germline V gene are SNHLY and FYNNEI. Trimming took 6 bases from V and 5 from J; bases not matched to a gene: 3. CDR3 bases: TGTGCCAGCAGGGGGGACAGTTATGGCTACACCTTC. Protein: CASRGDSYGYTF.

V is TRBV6-1 and J is TRBJ1-1; D possibly corresponds to TRBD1 (5 bases). The V end was cut by 4 bases, the J end by 4 bases, with 13 bases between. The CDR3 sequence is 14 residues long. The germline gives CDR1 MNHNS, CDR2 SASEGT. CDR3 bases: TGTGCCAGCAGTGTGACAAGGCAGGGCACTGAAGCTTTCTTT. Amino acid sequence: CASSVTRQGTEAFF.

This clone was seen only once. This chain uses TRBV7-3 with TRBJ2-1; no reliable D call. In germline, CDR1 is SGHTA, CDR2 FQGTGA. The CDR3 covers 15 residues. Trimming shortened V by 1 base and J by 0 bases, and 7 bases separated the two germline ends. CDR3 in amino acids: CASSLRSDSYNEQFF. The CDR3 DNA is TGTGCCAGCAGCTTAAGGTCCGACTCCTACAATGAGCAGTTCTTC.

The CDR3 bases are TGCGCCAGCACTCCGGACAGGGGGGAGCAGTACTTC. Residues: CASTPDRGEQYF. This rearrangement joins TRBV5-1 to TRBJ2-7, with 10 bases lining up with TRBD1. This CDR3 has 12 residues. Per germline, CDR1 SGHRS and CDR2 YFSETQ. V lost 6 bases and J lost 7; bases outside the gene matches: 4.

This chain's CDR3 is CASSLGTATNEKLFF. The CDR3 DNA reads as TGTGCCAGCAGCCTCGGGACAGCAACTAATGAAAAACTGTTTTTT. V is TRBV28 and J is TRBJ1-4; 7 bases agree with TRBD1. Trimming at V came to 6 bases and at J to 0 bases, leaving 4 bases not matched to a gene. The CDR3 length is 15 residues. Germline CDR1 is MDHEN and CDR2 is SYDVKM.

About this clone itself: Other nucleotide sequences from this sample produce the same CDR3. The CDR3 loop is CAWSGYNEQFF. The CDR3 bases are TGTGCCTGGAGCGGATACAATGAGCAGTTCTTC. This rearrangement joins TRBV30 to TRBJ2-1; D unclear. With 3 bases removed from V and 4 bases from J, the gap between germline ends came to 4 bases. Germline V lookup: CDR1 GTSNPN, CDR2 SVGIG (reference sequence). CDR3 length equals 11 residues.

This clone was counted a single time. The J gene is TRBJ2-3, the V gene TRBV4-2; 10 nucleotides agree with TRBD2. This CDR3 has 15 residues. Trimming at V came to 1 base and at J to 6 bases, leaving 4 bases not matched to a gene. In germline, CDR1 is LGHNA, CDR2 YNFKEQ. The CDR3: CASSQASGRDDTQYF. The CDR3 DNA sequence: TGTGCCAGCAGCCAAGCTAGCGGGAGAGACGATACGCAGTATTTT.

The chain couples TRBV7-8 to TRBJ2-1; 7 positions match TRBD1. The trim removed 1 base at V and 4 bases at J, leaving 1 base unmatched. Germline lookup yields CDR1 SGHVS and CDR2 FQNEAQ. This CDR3 contains 14 residues. In DNA, the CDR3 is TGTGCCAGCAGCTTAGAGGGGGCATACAATGAGCAGTTCTTC. Translation gives CASSLEGAYNEQFF.

The chain links TRBV28 to TRBJ1-1; D uncertain. V lost 4 bases, J lost 1 base, and 19 bases lay in between. Germline V CDR1 and CDR2: MDHEN, SYDVKM. This CDR3 has 17 residues. The CDR3, as DNA: TGTGCCAGCAGTTCCCGGGTGCCCCTCGGGAGGAACACTGAAGCTTTCTTT. As protein: CASSSRVPLGRNTEAFF.

The chain couples TRBV2 to TRBJ2-3; 12 bases fit TRBD2. The CDR3 loop spans 13 amino acids. In germline, CDR1 is SNHLY, CDR2 FYNNEI. The trim removed 6 bases at V and 14 bases at J, leaving 9 bases unmatched. CDR3 DNA: TGTGCCAGCAGCACCGGGACTAGCGGGCGCATGTATTTT. Its translation: CASSTGTSGRMYF.

This clone has only one observation. The chain couples TRBV28 to TRBJ1-5; 9 bases are a match to TRBD1. Trimming took 8 bases from V and 0 from J; bases not matched to a gene: 23. This CDR3 is 21 amino acids long. Per the germline V gene, CDR1 is MDHEN and CDR2 is SYDVKM. CDR3 bases: TGTGCCAGCTTAATGGACAGGGGTCTCGGGGATCAACATCGTAGCAATCAGCCCCAGCATTTT. Amino acids: CASLMDRGLGDQHRSNQPQHF.

The V gene is TRBV30, the J gene TRBJ1-5; possible D gene TRBD1, 5 bases. The CDR3 loop spans 13 amino acids. V dropped 2 bases and J dropped 3 bases, with 8 bases sitting between them. Germline lookup yields CDR1 GTSNPN and CDR2 SVGIG (reference sequence). This CDR3 reads CAWSLDNNQPQHF. The CDR3 DNA sequence: TGTGCCTGGAGTTTGGACAACAATCAGCCCCAGCATTTT.

This chain uses TRBV14 with TRBJ2-3, with a weak D call TRBD2 (7 bases). The CDR3 loop spans 16 amino acids. V shed 4 bases and J shed 2 bases, with 16 bases lying between them. Germline V lookup: CDR1 SGHDN, CDR2 FVKESK. The CDR3 nucleotides read TGTGCCAGCAGCCCGCGGGGGCAAAAGATCACAGATACGCAGTATTTT. It codes for CASSPRGQKITDTQYF.

J is TRBJ2-1 and V is TRBV7-2, with 7 bases that match TRBD2. With 2 bases clipped from V and 2 bases from J, the junction kept 3 bases outside the gene matches. The CDR3 is 15 residues long. Germline V lookup: CDR1 SGHTA, CDR2 FQGNSA. This chain's CDR3 is CASSLRREPYNEQFF. CDR3 nucleotides: TGTGCCAGCAGCTTACGGCGGGAGCCCTACAATGAGCAGTTCTTC. The full variable domain, in which reference TRBV7-2 and TRBJ2-1 provide the parts outside the CDR3, is GAGVSQSPSNKVTEKGKDVELRCDPISGHTALYWYRQSLGQGLEFLIYFQGNSAPDKSGLPSDRFSAERTGGSVSTLTIQRTQQEDSAVYLCASSLRREPYNEQFFGPGTRLTVL.

The chain combines TRBV7-2 with TRBJ2-7; no reliable D call. CDR1 is SGHTA, CDR2 FQGNSA, per germline. The CDR3 consists of 16 residues. Trimming shortened V by 5 bases and J by 0 bases, and 17 bases separated the two germline ends. The DNA for the CDR3 is TGTGCCAGCAGCGACCCCGGTAGGTCGGCCTCCTACGAGCAGTACTTC. Translation: CASSDPGRSASYEQYF.

This chain uses TRBV28 with TRBJ2-7; 12 bases are a match to TRBD2. From germline, CDR1 is MDHEN and CDR2 SYDVKM. The V gene end was trimmed by 4 bases and the J gene end by 3 bases; junction bases not matched to a gene: 4. The CDR3 extends over 15 amino acids. This chain's CDR3 is CASSSWTSGNYEQYF. In nucleotides, the CDR3 is TGTGCCAGCAGTTCCTGGACTAGCGGGAACTACGAGCAGTACTTC.

The CDR3 sequence: CATTGTGGLQQYF. The CDR3 DNA follows: TGTGCCACCACCGGGACAGGGGGTCTTCAGCAGTACTTC. V is TRBV18 and J is TRBJ2-7; 11 bases align to TRBD1. The J segment lost 8 bases and the V segment lost 10 bases, leaving 10 bases of the junction unmatched. The CDR3 totals 13 residues. The germline V gene encodes CDR1 KGHSH and CDR2 LQKENI.

This sequence joins TRBV6-4 and TRBJ2-3, with unresolved D. In germline, CDR1 is MRHNA, CDR2 SNTAGT. This CDR3 is 14 amino acids long. V was pared by 2 bases and J by 2 bases, with 8 bases between. The CDR3 coding sequence is TGTGCCAGCAGTGACAGGTACCCCACAGATACGCAGTATTTT. Its protein product is CASSDRYPTDTQYF.

V gene TRBV6-5 combines with J gene TRBJ2-4, with 9 nucleotides matching TRBD1. In germline, CDR1 is MNHEY, CDR2 SVGAGI. The ends lost 6 bases at V and 7 bases at J; junction bases unmatched: 7. The CDR3 sequence is 14 residues long. CDR3 in DNA: TGTGCCAGCAGCTCGACAGGGGGAGGGAACATTCAGTACTTC. Translated, it gives CASSSTGGGNIQYF.

The CDR3 here is CASSLSGRGRTSNQPQHF. CDR3 DNA: TGTGCCAGCAGTTTATCGGGTCGGGGCCGGACTAGCAATCAGCCCCAGCATTTT. The chain uses TRBV28 and TRBJ1-5; maybe TRBD1 (5 bases). Looked up from germline, CDR1 is MDHEN and CDR2 is SYDVKM. The CDR3 is made up of 18 amino acids. The V and J ends lost 1 base and 0 bases respectively, with 16 bases between them.

At least ten counts were recorded for this clone. V gene TRBV7-3 combines with J gene TRBJ2-1; TRBD2 matches 11 bases. V trimming: 5 bases; J trimming: 4 bases; junction bases outside the gene matches: 4. This CDR3 spans 15 amino acids. The V gene's germline CDR1 is SGHTA and CDR2 FQGTGA. The CDR3 loop reads CASSRGLAGYNEQFF. CDR3 DNA: TGTGCCAGCAGCCGAGGACTAGCGGGTTACAATGAGCAGTTCTTC.

This clone was seen just once. The rearrangement links TRBV10-2 to TRBJ1-1, with TRBD1 identical over 7 bases. Germline V gene lookup returns CDR1 WSHSY and CDR2 SAAADI. This CDR3 has 13 residues. V lost 6 bases, J lost 7 bases, and 8 bases stayed unmatched. CDR3 bases: TGCGCCAGCAGCGACAGGGCTCGGAGTGAAGCTTTCTTT. Protein product: CASSDRARSEAFF.

The chain couples TRBV9 to TRBJ2-3; D remains ambiguous. There are 14 residues in the CDR3. V lost 3 bases and J 2 bases, leaving 10 bases between the germline ends. Germline V gene data show CDR1 as SGDLS and CDR2 as YYNGEE. This CDR3 is CASSESWVTDTQYF. In DNA form, the CDR3 reads TGTGCCAGCAGCGAGAGTTGGGTCACAGATACGCAGTATTTT.

This clone was seen more than once but under ten times. The same CDR3 is also encoded by other DNA sequences in this sample. V usage is TRBV5-1 and J usage is TRBJ1-2, with a possible D match to TRBD1 (6 bases). In germline, CDR1 is SGHRS, CDR2 YFSETQ. CDR3 length equals 14 residues. Trimming removed 2 bases from V and 4 bases from J, with 12 bases in between. The CDR3 region is CASSLTGAGYGYTF. CDR3 sequence (DNA): TGCGCCAGCAGCTTAACGGGGGCCGGCTATGGCTACACCTTC.